This T cell receptor beta chain came from a study of beta chain features in type 1 diabetes. With respect to this clone: Its antigen is unidentified.

Germline assignment: CDR1 MGHRA and CDR2 YSYEKL. The CDR3 length is 15 residues. Trimming left V 3 bases short and J 2 bases short, with 11 bases between. One heparinised draw, averaging around 0.12 L, was taken per donor. The entirety of the isolated RNA underwent reverse transcription, so expressed TCRB transcripts were sequenced. The data were produced by immunoSEQ multiplex PCR, yet TCRdb's version contains in-frame clones alone and is incomplete. The table lists more than 150,000 clones, approximately 13% of them singletons, with less than 0.7% in the top ten. Findings and limits, study-wide: Sequencing from cDNA could over-represent high-TCR-expressing cells. VDJ junctions in type 1 diabetes patients carried more deletions and fewer insertions. Compared to healthy donors, patients appeared to have naive, central memory and Treg TCRB repertoires that were more alike.

The chain uses TRBV4-1 and TRBJ2-4, with D perhaps TRBD2 (5 bases). Sequenced material: central memory CD4+ T cells from blood. The receptor's source is a young woman in good health. CDR3 loop: CASSQLDGTKNIQYF. The CDR3 DNA reads as TGCGCCAGCAGCCAGTTGGACGGGACCAAAAACATTCAGTACTTC.